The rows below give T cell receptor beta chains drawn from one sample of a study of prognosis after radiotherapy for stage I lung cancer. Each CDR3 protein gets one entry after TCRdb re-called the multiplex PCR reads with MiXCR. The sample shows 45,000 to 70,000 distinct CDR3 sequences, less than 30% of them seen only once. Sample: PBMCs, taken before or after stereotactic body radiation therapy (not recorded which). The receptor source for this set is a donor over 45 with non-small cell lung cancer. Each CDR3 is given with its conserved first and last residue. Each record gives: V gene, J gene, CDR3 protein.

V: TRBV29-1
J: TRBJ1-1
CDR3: CSVRSSGRSNTEASF

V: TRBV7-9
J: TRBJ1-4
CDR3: CASSPTGQGKNEKLFF

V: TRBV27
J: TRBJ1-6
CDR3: CACSLSMAANSPLHF

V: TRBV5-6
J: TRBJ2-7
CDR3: CASSRLAGAAPSYEQYF

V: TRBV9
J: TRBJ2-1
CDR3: CASSSNFGQYNEQFF

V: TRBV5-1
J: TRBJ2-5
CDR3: CASSTGRTQETQYF

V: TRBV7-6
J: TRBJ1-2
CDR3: CASSLGTGGYTF

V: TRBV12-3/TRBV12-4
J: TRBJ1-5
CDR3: CASSLCNREFCHQPQHF

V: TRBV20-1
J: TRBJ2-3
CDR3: CSAGTSGGARDTQYF

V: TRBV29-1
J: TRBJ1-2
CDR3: CSAEGQGDYGYTF

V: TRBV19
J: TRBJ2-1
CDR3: CASSIAGGTYNEQFF

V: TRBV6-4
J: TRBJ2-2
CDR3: CASSDRDRGHSGELFF

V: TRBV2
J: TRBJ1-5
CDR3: CASCLGWTFSRNQPQHF

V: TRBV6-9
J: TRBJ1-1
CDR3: CASSWHRGAEAFF

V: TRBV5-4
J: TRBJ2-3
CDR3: CASRSIAGGPPDTQYF

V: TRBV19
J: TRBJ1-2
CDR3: CGSSPRPTIGYTF

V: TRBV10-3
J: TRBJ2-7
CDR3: CAISETGQEQYF

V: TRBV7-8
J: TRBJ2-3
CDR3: CASSFRLAGHTDTQYF

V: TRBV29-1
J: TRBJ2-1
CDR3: CSVDESGGSYNEQFF

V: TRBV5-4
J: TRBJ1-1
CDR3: CASSLGGYMNTEAFF

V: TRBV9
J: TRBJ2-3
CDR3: CASSPSGGTTLSTDTQYF

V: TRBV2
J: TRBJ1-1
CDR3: CASRTGEGTEAFF

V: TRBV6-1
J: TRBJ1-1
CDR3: CASTRTASNTEAFF

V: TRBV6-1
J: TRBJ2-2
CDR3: CASLRGQVTGELFF

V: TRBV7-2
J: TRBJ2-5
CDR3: CASSAGTGETQYF

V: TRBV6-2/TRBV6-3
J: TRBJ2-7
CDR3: CASSYSNRGISYEQYF

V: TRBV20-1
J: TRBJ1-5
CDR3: CSARQGAGQPQHF

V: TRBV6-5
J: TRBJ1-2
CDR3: CASSYGADYGYTF

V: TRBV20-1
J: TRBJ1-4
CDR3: CSARDTTPGVPNEKLFF

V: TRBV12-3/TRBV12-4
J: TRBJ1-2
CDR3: CASSKTGDALNYGYTF

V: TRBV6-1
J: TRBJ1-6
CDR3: CASADSNSPLHF

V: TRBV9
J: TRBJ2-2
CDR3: CASSVPRQGKGTGELFF

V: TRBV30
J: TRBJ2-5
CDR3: CAWSELAGIQETQYF

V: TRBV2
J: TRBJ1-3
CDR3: CASRTTGPGNTIYF

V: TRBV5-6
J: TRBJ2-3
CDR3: CASSYLAGGTDTQYF

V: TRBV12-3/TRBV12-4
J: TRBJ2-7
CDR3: CASSIGLAGVREQYF